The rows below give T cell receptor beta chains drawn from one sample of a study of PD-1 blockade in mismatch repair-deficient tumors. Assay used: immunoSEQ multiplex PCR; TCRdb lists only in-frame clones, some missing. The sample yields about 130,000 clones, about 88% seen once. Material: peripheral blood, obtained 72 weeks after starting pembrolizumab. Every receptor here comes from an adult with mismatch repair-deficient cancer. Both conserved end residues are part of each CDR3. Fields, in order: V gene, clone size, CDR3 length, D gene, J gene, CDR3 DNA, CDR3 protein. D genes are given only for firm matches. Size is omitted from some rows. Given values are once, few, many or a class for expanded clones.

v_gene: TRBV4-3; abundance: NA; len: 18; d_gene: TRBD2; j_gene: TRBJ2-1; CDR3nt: TGCGCCAGCAGCCAAGATCCCCGGGGTAGCGGGATCTACAATGAGCAGTTCTTC; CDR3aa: CASSQDPRGSGIYNEQFF
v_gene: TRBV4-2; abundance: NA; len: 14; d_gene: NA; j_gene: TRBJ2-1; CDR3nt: TGTGCCAGCAGCCAAGAAGTAGGAAACAATGAGCAGTTCTTC; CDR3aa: CASSQEVGNNEQFF
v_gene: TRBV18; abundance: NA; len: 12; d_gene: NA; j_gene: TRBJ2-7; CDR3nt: TGTGCCAGCTCCCCAGCACCCTACGAGCAGTACTTC; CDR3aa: CASSPAPYEQYF
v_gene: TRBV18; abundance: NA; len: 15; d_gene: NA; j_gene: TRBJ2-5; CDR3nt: TGTGCCAGCTCACCATCCCCGGGGTCCCAAGAGACCCAGTACTTC; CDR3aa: CASSPSPGSQETQYF
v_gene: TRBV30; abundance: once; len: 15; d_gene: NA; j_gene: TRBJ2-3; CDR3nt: TGTGCCTGGAGGGGAGGCCCGGGGGGCACAGATACGCAGTATTTT; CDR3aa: CAWRGGPGGTDTQYF
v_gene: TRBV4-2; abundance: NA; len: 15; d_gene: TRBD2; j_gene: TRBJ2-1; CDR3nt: TGTGCCAGCAGCCAAATAACCGGGACTAGCCATGAGCAGTTCTTC; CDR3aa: CASSQITGTSHEQFF
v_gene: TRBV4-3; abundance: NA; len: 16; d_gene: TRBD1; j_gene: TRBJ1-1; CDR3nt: TGCGCCAGCAGCCAAGGTGCAGGGGGCCTGAGGACTGAAGCTTTCTTT; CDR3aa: CASSQGAGGLRTEAFF
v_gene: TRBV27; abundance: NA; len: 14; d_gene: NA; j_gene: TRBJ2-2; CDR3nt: TGTGCCAGCAACCCAACTAGTTCCGCCGGGGAGCTGTTTTTT; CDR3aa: CASNPTSSAGELFF
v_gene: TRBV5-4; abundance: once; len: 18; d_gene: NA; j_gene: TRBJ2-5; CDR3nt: TGTGCCAGCAGCGAAGGACCTCGTTGGGTAGCGGCCCAAGAGACCCAGTACTTC; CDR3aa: CASSEGPRWVAAQETQYF
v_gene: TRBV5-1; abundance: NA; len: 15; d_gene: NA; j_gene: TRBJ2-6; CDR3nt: TGCGCCAGCTTAGCGGAGAGCTCTGGGGCCAACGTCCTGACTTTC; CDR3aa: CASLAESSGANVLTF
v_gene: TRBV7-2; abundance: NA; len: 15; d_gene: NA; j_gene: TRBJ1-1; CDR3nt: TGTGCCAGCAGCTTAGTTGGGAGTGGGAACACTGAAGCTTTCTTT; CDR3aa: CASSLVGSGNTEAFF
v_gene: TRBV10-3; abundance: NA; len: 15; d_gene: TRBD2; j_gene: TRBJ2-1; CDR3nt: TGTGCCATCAGCCCCCAGACTAGCCCCGACAATGAGCAGTTCTTC; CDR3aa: CAISPQTSPDNEQFF
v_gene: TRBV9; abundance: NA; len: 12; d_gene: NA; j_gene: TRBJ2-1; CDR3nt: TGTGCCAGCAGCGCCGGGTCTGGGGAGCAGTTCTTC; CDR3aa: CASSAGSGEQFF
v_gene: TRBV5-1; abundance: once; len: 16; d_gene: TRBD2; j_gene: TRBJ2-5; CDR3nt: TGCGCCAGCAGCTACTCTAGCGGGAGGAGATGGGAGACCCAGTACTTC; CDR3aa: CASSYSSGRRWETQYF
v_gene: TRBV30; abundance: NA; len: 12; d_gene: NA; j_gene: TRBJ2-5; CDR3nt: TGTGCCTGGAGTGGAGGGTTAGAGACCCAGTACTTC; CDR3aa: CAWSGGLETQYF
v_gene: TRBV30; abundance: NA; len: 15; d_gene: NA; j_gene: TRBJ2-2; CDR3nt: TGTGCCTGGAGTGTACGAAGGCAGGGTGGCGGGGAGCTGTTTTTT; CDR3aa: CAWSVRRQGGGELFF
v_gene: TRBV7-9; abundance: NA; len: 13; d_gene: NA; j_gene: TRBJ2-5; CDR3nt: TGTGCCAGCTCTCAGGGCGGGGAAGAGACCCAGTACTTC; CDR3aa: CASSQGGEETQYF
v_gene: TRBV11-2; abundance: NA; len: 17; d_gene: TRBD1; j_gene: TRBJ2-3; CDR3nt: TGTGCCAGCAGCTTCCCAAAACAGGGGGCCGTTGCAGATACGCAGTATTTT; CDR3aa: CASSFPKQGAVADTQYF
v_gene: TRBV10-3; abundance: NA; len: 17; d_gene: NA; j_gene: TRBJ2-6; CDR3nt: TGTGCCATCTTATCCGGGACTGGGAGCTCTGGGGCCAACGTCCTGACTTTC; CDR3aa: CAILSGTGSSGANVLTF
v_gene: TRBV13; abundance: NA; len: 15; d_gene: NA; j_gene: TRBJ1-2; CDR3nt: TGTGCCAGTCAGTCCCCCGGGTCTTCCTACTCTGGCTACACCTTC; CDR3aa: CASQSPGSSYSGYTF
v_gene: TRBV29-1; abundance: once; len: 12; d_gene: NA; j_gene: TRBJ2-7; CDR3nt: TGCAGCGCCGTAGACCGTTCGGGCGAGCAGTACTTC; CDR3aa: CSAVDRSGEQYF
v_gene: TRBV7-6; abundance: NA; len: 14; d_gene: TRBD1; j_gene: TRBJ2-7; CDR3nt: TGTGCCAGCGGCCCCGGGACAGGGGTGCTCGAGCAGTACTTC; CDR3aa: CASGPGTGVLEQYF
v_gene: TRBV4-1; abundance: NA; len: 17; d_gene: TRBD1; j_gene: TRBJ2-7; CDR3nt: TGCGCCAGCAGCCAAGGTGTAGGGGGCCGCCCCGACTACGAGCAGTACTTC; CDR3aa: CASSQGVGGRPDYEQYF
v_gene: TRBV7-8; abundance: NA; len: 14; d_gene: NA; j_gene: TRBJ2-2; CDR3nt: TGTGCCAGCAGCCTTTTAGGGAGCACCGGGGAGCTGTTTTTT; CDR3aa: CASSLLGSTGELFF
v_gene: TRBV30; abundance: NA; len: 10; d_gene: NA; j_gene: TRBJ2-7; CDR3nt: TGTGCCTGGAGTGTCCACGAGCAGTACTTC; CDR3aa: CAWSVHEQYF
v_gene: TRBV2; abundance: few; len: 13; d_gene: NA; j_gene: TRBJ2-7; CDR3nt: TGTGCCAGCACGGGGCTGAGCTCCTACGAGCAGTACTTC; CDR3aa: CASTGLSSYEQYF
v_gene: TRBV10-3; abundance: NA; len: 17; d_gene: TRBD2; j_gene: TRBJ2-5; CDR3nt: TGTGCCATCAGCGGCTTTAAACTAGCGCCACCCCAAGAGACCCAGTACTTC; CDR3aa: CAISGFKLAPPQETQYF
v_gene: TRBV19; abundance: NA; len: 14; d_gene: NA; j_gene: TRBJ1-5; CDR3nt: TGTGCCAGTAGGATTCGACAGAGCAATCAGCCCCAGCATTTT; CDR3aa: CASRIRQSNQPQHF
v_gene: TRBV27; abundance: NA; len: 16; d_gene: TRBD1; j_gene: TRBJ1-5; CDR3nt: TGTGCCAGCAGTTTATCTGGGACAGGGAAAAATCAGCCCCAGCATTTT; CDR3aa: CASSLSGTGKNQPQHF
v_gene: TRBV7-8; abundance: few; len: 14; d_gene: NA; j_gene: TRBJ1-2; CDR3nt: TGTGCCAGCAGCTTAATCACAGGGCGGGTCGGCTACACCTTC; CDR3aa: CASSLITGRVGYTF
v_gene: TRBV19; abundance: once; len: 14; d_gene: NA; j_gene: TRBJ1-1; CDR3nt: TGTGCCAGTAGTCCTTATGGGGTAAACACTGAAGCTTTCTTT; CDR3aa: CASSPYGVNTEAFF
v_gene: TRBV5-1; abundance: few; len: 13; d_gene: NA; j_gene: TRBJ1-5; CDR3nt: TGCGCCAGCAGCTTGGACAGCTATCAGCCCCAGCATTTT; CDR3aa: CASSLDSYQPQHF
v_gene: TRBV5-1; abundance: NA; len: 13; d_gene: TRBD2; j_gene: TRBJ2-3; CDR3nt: TGCGCCAGCGGGAGCGGGAGTACAGATACGCAGTATTTT; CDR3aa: CASGSGSTDTQYF
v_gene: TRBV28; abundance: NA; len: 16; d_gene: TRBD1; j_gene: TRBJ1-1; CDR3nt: TGTGCCAGCAGTTTATGGGGACAGGGGAAAGGAACTGAAGCTTTCTTT; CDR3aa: CASSLWGQGKGTEAFF
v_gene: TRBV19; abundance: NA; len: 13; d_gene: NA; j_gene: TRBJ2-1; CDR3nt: TGTGCCAGTAGAGGGGGAGGGTACAATGAGCAGTTCTTC; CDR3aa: CASRGGGYNEQFF
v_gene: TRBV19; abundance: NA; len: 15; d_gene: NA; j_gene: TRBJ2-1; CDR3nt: TGTGCCAGTAGTATCCGCTGGACAGTTTACAATGAGCAGTTCTTC; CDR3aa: CASSIRWTVYNEQFF
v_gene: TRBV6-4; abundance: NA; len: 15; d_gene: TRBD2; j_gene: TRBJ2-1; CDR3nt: TGTGCCAGCAGTCCTAGCGGGCAAGACTACAATGAGCAGTTCTTC; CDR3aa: CASSPSGQDYNEQFF